Sequencing of this T cell receptor beta chain was carried out in a study of blood T cell repertoires in COVID-19. About the research overall: Researchers got acute and convalescent COVID-19 samples from the United States, Italy and Spain. Sources were T cells, B-cell-depleted T cells, or PBMCs; the material itself was cDNA or gDNA.

Per the study methods: Reference gene primers were amplified, and this amplification served to estimate nucleated cell counts. Clones were sequenced by immunoSEQ multiplex PCR, and TCRdb holds only the in-frame ones, with some missing. V and J calls and clone size follow that table, whereas D and trimming were derived from the DNA. Among more than 85,000 clones listed, around 81% were seen once. This TCR derives from a man older than 75 with acute or convalescent COVID-19. Sequencing input: peripheral blood.

CDR3 nucleotide sequence: TGTGCCAGCAGCATACAGGGGAACACTGAAGCTTTCTTT. This encodes CASSIQGNTEAFF. The V call is TRBV6-2 or TRBV6-3, the J call TRBJ1-1; D perhaps matches TRBD1 (6 bases). CDR1 is MNHEY and CDR2 is SVGEGT in the germline V gene. The V and J ends lost 6 bases and 1 base respectively, with 9 bases between them. The CDR3 spans 13 residues.